This T cell receptor beta chain was sequenced during a study of metastatic and nonmetastatic thyroid tumors. In its sample, this clone was seen many times. The antigen is not known. TCRdb re-called the PCR reads via MiXCR. The sample contains some 23,000 clones, roughly 20% of which appear only once. Whole-study findings and limits: The study reportedly found significantly higher TCR beta diversity in malignant thyroid tumors than benign nodules, in blood and tumor.

There were no patients who had received any treatment before thyroid surgery. The specimen was adjacent normal tissue. This sequence originates from a female donor with papillary thyroid cancer or a benign thyroid nodule (not recorded which). Some clones in this sample may be carry-over from other donors' samples.

The CDR3 nucleotides read TGTGCCAGCAGCCAGACAGGGAAACCCTACAATGAGCAGTTCTTC. This translates into CASSQTGKPYNEQFF. The genes are TRBV5-6 and TRBJ2-1; 7 positions agree with TRBD1. Germline V gene data show CDR1 as SGHDT and CDR2 as YYEEEE. V shed 4 bases and J 2 bases; nucleotides not matched to a gene: 6. The CDR3 extends over 15 amino acids.